This T cell receptor beta chain emerged from a study of shared clonotypes between healthy human individuals. Turning to this clone: The same CDR3 also results from other DNA sequences found in this sample.

Sequencing was performed with immunoSEQ multiplex PCR; in TCRdb, only in-frame clones are kept and a portion is missing. The sample has millions of clones; over 85% are singletons. Per the germline V gene, CDR1 is MNHEY and CDR2 is SVGAGI. The CDR3 extends over 14 amino acids. The V segment lost 0 bases and the J segment 4 bases; nucleotides outside the gene matches: 2. This chain connects TRBV6-5 to TRBJ1-2; TRBD1 agrees at 7 bases. The sample was naive CD4+ T cells sorted from blood. Regarding subset: CD45RA+ positively selected. This TCR came from a young man in good health. The CDR3 coding sequence is TGTGCCAGCAGTTACTCAGGGACAGTCTATGGCTACACCTTC. Protein: CASSYSGTVYGYTF.